The 19 T cell receptor beta chains below come from one sample, sequenced in a study of T cell repertoires in cytomegalovirus infection. TCRdb independently ran MiXCR on the reads; one entry per CDR3 protein. Of 290,000 or so distinct CDR3 sequences listed, over 20% are singletons. The specimen sequenced was PBMCs. These receptors originate from a human donor in good health (CMV status not recorded). Some clones in this sample may be carry-over from other donors' samples.

The rearrangement uses TRBV28 and TRBJ1-6, with unresolved D. Per germline, CDR1 MDHEN and CDR2 SYDVKM. The CDR3 is made up of 15 amino acids. Trimming took off 6 bases at V and 6 bases at J, with 15 bases between the two ends. The CDR3 protein is CASSGSPRINSPLHF. CDR3 in DNA: TGTGCCAGCAGCGGATCTCCTCGAATTAATTCACCCCTCCACTTT.

The chain links TRBV11-2 to TRBJ2-7; D is unclear. The V gene's germline CDR1 is SGHAT and CDR2 FQNNGV. Trimming took 1 base from V and 6 from J, leaving 13 bases between them. The CDR3 runs 14 residues. DNA for the CDR3: TGTGCCAGCAGCTTAGGGGTGGGATCGAGCGAGCAGTACTTC. This codes for CASSLGVGSSEQYF.

This clonotype was recorded at least ten times. V is TRBV7-2 and J is TRBJ1-1; TRBD1 is a possible D gene (6 bases). This CDR3 region has 15 residues. V lost 1 base and J lost 3, with 12 bases in between. Germline V gene data show CDR1 as SGHTA and CDR2 as FQGNSA. The chain's CDR3 is CASSLGVDRYTEAFF. CDR3 nucleotides: TGTGCCAGCAGCTTAGGGGTCGACAGGTACACTGAAGCTTTCTTT.

This clonotype showed up many times. This chain uses TRBV7-2 with TRBJ2-7; D not certain. Trimming left V 3 bases short and J 5 bases short, with 11 bases between. Germline-derived CDR1 and CDR2 are SGHTA and FQGNSA. CDR3 length: 13 residues. The CDR3 is CASSLGRKNEQYF. CDR3 coding DNA: TGTGCCAGCAGCTTGGGCAGGAAAAACGAGCAGTACTTC.

This clonotype was detected ten times or more. This chain links TRBV6-2 or TRBV6-3 with TRBJ2-3, with D possibly matching TRBD2 (7 bases). Looked up from germline, CDR1 is MNHEY and CDR2 is SVGEGT. V lost 7 bases to trimming and J lost 1 base, with 18 bases between them. CDR3 size: 16 residues. In DNA form, the CDR3 reads TGTGCCAGCACGATGGCGGGGGCCGCGGGCACAGATACGCAGTATTTT. Protein sequence: CASTMAGAAGTDTQYF.

The rearrangement joins TRBV2 to TRBJ2-7, with D maybe TRBD1 (6 bases). The ends were cut back, 7 bases at V and 11 bases at J, with 15 bases in the middle. The germline gives CDR1 SNHLY, CDR2 FYNNEI. The CDR3 spans 11 residues. As DNA, the CDR3 is TGTGCCAGCAACACTGAGGGGGTGGAGTACTTC. It specifies CASNTEGVEYF.

This rearrangement joins TRBV28 to TRBJ2-4; D possibly matches TRBD1 or TRBD2 (5 bases each). V lost 4 bases and J 1 base, leaving 17 bases between the germline ends. The CDR3 sequence is 17 residues long. Germline CDR1 and CDR2: MDHEN and SYDVKM. Here the CDR3 reads CASSSTGTTAAKNIQYF. As DNA, the CDR3 is TGTGCCAGCAGTTCGACCGGGACCACCGCCGCCAAAAACATTCAGTACTTC. The full variable domain, its missing parts supplied by reference TRBV28 and TRBJ2-4, is DVKVTQSSRYLVKRTGEKVFLECVQDMDHENMFWYRQDPGLGLRLIYFSYDVKMKEKGDIPEGYSVSREKKERFSLILESASTNQTSMYLCASSSTGTTAAKNIQYFGAGTRLSVL.

The rearrangement links TRBV12-3 or TRBV12-4 to TRBJ1-5, with D tentatively TRBD1 (5 bases). The V end lost 5 bases, the J end lost 7 bases, and 18 bases lay between the germline ends. The CDR3 spans 15 residues. CDR3 sequence (DNA): TGTGCCAGCAGTACCTCGGGGGTGGCTAGGCAGCCCCAGCATTTT. Amino acid sequence: CASSTSGVARQPQHF.

This clonotype was observed many times. The rearrangement links TRBV7-9 to TRBJ2-6; D is undetermined. Germline assignment: CDR1 SEHNR and CDR2 FQNEAQ (reference sequence). The length of the CDR3 is 18 residues. Deletions cut 4 bases from V and 0 bases from J, with 16 bases between. The CDR3: CASSSPTLTYSGANVLTF. CDR3 DNA: TGTGCCAGCAGCTCTCCGACTCTTACTTACTCTGGGGCCAACGTCCTGACTTTC.

This clonotype was recorded a few times. This chain uses TRBV7-2 with TRBJ1-5; 12 bases are shared with TRBD1. Germline trimming cut 0 bases from V and 6 bases from J; bases unmatched to any gene: 3. Germline loops: CDR1 SGHTA, CDR2 FQGNSA. The CDR3 loop spans 16 amino acids. Here the CDR3 reads CASSLAGQGAGQPQHF. DNA of the CDR3: TGTGCCAGCAGCTTAGCGGGACAGGGGGCCGGTCAGCCCCAGCATTTT.

The chain uses TRBV4-1 and TRBJ2-1, with 10 bases matching TRBD2. Germline trimming cut 3 bases from V and 6 bases from J; bases unmatched to any gene: 8. Germline CDR1 MGHRA, CDR2 YSYEKL. The CDR3 is 16 amino acids. CDR3 bases: TGCGCCAGCAGCCACTTAAGGACTAGCGGCATCAATGAGCAGTTCTTC. Translation: CASSHLRTSGINEQFF.

J is TRBJ2-1 and V is TRBV28, with 10 bases lining up with TRBD2. Germline trimming cut 5 bases from V and 5 bases from J; bases unmatched to any gene: 6. CDR3 size: 15 residues. Germline CDR1 and CDR2: MDHEN and SYDVKM. CDR3 in DNA: TGTGCCAGCAGTCCAAGCGGGAGGGCCCACAATGAGCAGTTCTTC. Translation: CASSPSGRAHNEQFF.

The rearrangement joins TRBV20-1 to TRBJ2-1, with 11 bases identical to TRBD1. Trimming at V came to 2 bases and at J to 3 bases, leaving 15 bases not matched to a gene. The CDR3 is made up of 19 amino acids. Germline V gene sequence: CDR1 DFQATT, CDR2 SNEGSKA (reference sequence). The CDR3 DNA reads TGCAGTGCTAGACCAGACTCCCCTGGACAGGGGGCTGACTACAATGAGCAGTTCTTC. Protein product: CSARPDSPGQGADYNEQFF.

This chain uses TRBV20-1 with TRBJ2-1; TRBD2 aligns across 7 bases. Germline V gives CDR1 DFQATT, CDR2 SNEGSKA (reference sequence). V lost 3 bases to trimming and J lost 7 bases; unmatched junction nucleotides: 9. The CDR3 sequence is 14 residues long. The CDR3 DNA reads as TGCAGTGCTAGTTGGGGGGGAGGATTAAATGAGCAGTTCTTC. This gives the protein CSASWGGGLNEQFF.

The chain couples TRBV29-1 to TRBJ1-2; D is undetermined. This CDR3 contains 13 residues. The V and J ends lost 7 bases and 4 bases respectively, with 16 bases between them. Looked up from germline, CDR1 is SQVTM and CDR2 is ANQGSEA. The CDR3 nucleotides read TGCAGCGCCTCTAAAGGGCATCTCTATGGCTACACCTTC. It specifies CSASKGHLYGYTF.

This clonotype was counted between two and nine times. In DNA form, the CDR3 reads TGTGCCACCTCATTAGTGTTGGCTGAGCAGTTCTTC. Translating it yields CATSLVLAEQFF. The V call is TRBV7-8, the J call TRBJ2-1; D is ambiguous. CDR3 length equals 12 residues. Trimming stripped 10 bases from V and 9 bases from J, with 16 bases between. The germline gives CDR1 SGHVS, CDR2 FQNEAQ.

This clonotype was seen more than once but under ten times. V gene TRBV9 combines with J gene TRBJ2-5; 10 bases are a match to TRBD1. The germline V gene has CDR1 SGDLS and CDR2 YYNGEE. The CDR3 covers 16 residues. V lost 4 bases to trimming and J lost 3 bases; unmatched junction nucleotides: 9. The CDR3 region has the DNA TGTGCCAGCAGCCCCTCCCTGGACAGGGGGGAAGAGACCCAGTACTTC. This gives the protein CASSPSLDRGEETQYF.

The chain uses TRBV19 and TRBJ2-1; the D is unclear. The V gene's germline CDR1 is LNHDA and CDR2 SQIVND (reference sequence). The CDR3 has 15 residues. V was pared by 10 bases and J by 7 bases, with 23 bases between. Here the CDR3 reads CATAARAGLWNEQFF. The CDR3 bases are TGTGCCACCGCGGCTCGGGCCGGGCTGTGGAATGAGCAGTTCTTC. The whole variable domain, filled in from reference TRBV19 and TRBJ2-1, reads DGGITQSPKYLFRKEGQNVTLSCEQNLNHDAMYWYRQDPGQGLRLIYYSQIVNDFQKGDIAEGYSVSREKKESFPLTVTSAQKNPTAFYLCATAARAGLWNEQFFGPGTRLTVL.

This chain uses TRBV12-3 or TRBV12-4 with TRBJ2-5, with 7 bases that match TRBD1. This CDR3 comprises 16 residues. J was trimmed by 5 bases and V by 5 bases; bases with no gene match: 14. The CDR3 here is CASSPIYRGVRETQYF. DNA for the CDR3: TGTGCCAGCAGTCCTATTTACAGGGGAGTGCGGGAGACCCAGTACTTC.